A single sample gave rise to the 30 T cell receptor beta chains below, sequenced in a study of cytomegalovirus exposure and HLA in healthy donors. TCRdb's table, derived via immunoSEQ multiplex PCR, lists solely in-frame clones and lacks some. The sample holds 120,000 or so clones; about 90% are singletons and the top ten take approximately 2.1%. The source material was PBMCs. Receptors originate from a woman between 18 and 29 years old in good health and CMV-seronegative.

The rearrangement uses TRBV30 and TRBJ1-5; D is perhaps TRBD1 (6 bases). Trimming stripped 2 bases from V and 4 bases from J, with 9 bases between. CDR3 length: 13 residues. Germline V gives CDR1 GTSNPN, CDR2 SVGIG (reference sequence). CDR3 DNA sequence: TGTGCCTGGAGTTTGGGGGCGAATCAGCCCCAGCATTTT. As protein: CAWSLGANQPQHF.

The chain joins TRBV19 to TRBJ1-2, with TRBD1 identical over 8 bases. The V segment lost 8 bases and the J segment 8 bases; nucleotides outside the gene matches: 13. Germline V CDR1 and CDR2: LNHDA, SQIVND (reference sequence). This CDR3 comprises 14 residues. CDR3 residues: CASGYRGQVGGYTF. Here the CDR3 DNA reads TGTGCCAGTGGATACCGGGGACAGGTGGGGGGCTACACCTTC.

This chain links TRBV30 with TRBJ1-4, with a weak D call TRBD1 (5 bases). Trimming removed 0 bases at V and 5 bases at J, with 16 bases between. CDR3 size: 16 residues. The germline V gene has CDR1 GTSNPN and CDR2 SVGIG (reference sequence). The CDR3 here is CAWSVYRGGWNEKLFF. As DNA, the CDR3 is TGTGCCTGGAGTGTATATCGGGGGGGGTGGAATGAAAAACTGTTTTTT.

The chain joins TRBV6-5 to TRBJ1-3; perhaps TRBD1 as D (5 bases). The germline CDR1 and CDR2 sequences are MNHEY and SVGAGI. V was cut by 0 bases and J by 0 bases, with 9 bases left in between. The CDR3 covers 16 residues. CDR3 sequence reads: CASSYSGRDSGNTIYF. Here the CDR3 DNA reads TGTGCCAGCAGTTACTCGGGCAGGGACTCTGGAAACACCATATATTTT.

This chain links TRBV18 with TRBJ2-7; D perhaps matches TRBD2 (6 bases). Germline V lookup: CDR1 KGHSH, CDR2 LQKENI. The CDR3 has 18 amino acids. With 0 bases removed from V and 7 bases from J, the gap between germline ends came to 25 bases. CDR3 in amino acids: CASSPPVDSGVRAREQYF. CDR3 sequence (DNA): TGTGCCAGCTCACCACCGGTGGATTCGGGGGTTAGGGCTCGTGAGCAGTACTTC.

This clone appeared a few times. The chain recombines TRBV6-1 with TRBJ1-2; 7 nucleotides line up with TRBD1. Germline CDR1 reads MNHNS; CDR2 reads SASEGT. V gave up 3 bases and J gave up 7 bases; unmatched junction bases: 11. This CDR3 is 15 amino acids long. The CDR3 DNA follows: TGTGCCAGCAGTGAGCCATCGACAGGGTGGGCTGGCTACACCTTC. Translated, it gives CASSEPSTGWAGYTF.

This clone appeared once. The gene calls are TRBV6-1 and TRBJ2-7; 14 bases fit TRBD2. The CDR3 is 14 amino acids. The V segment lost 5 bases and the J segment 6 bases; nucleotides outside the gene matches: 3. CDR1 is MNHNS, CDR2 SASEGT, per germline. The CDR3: CASSHGLAGGEQYF. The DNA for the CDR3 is TGTGCCAGCAGTCACGGACTAGCGGGAGGCGAGCAGTACTTC.

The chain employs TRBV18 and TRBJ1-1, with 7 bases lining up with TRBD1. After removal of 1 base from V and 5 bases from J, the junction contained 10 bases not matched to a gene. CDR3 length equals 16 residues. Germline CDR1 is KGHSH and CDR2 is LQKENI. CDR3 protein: CASSPRQGSVETEAFF. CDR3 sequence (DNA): TGTGCCAGCTCACCACGACAGGGATCGGTGGAAACTGAAGCTTTCTTT.

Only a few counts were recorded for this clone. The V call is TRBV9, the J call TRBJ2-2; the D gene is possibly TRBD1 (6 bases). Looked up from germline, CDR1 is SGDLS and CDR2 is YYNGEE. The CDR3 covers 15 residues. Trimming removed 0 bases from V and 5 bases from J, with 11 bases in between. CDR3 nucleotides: TGTGCCAGCAGCGTAGGGGGACAACTGACCGGGGAGCTGTTTTTT. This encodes CASSVGGQLTGELFF.

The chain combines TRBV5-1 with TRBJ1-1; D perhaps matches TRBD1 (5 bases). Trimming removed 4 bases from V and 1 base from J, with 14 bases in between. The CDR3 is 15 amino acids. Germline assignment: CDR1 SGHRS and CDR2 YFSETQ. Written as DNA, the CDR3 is TGCGCCAGCAGCCCCGGCCGGGGGACGAACACTGAAGCTTTCTTT. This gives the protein CASSPGRGTNTEAFF. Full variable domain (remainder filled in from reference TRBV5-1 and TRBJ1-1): KAGVTQTPRYLIKTRGQQVTLSCSPISGHRSVSWYQQTPGQGLQFLFEYFSETQRNKGNFPGRFSGRQFSNSRSEMNVSTLELGDSALYLCASSPGRGTNTEAFFGQGTRLTVV.

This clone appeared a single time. CDR3 in DNA: TGTGCCAGCAGCTTAAGACAGGGCGGCTACAATGAGCAGTTCTTC. It codes for CASSLRQGGYNEQFF. The rearrangement joins TRBV11-3 to TRBJ2-1; 7 bases are a match to TRBD1. Germline V gives CDR1 SGHNT, CDR2 YENEEA. The junction had 4 bases not matched to a gene; V was cut back by 2 bases and J by 3 bases. CDR3 size: 15 residues.

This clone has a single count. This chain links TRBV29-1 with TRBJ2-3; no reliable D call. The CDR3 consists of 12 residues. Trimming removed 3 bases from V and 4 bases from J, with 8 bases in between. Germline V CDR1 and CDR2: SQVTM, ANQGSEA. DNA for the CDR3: TGCAGCGTTGAGCTCGGAGCAGATACGCAGTATTTT. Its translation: CSVELGADTQYF.

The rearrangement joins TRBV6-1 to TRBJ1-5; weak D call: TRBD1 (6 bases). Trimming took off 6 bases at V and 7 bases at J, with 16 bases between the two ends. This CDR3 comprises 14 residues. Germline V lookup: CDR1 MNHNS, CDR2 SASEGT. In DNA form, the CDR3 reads TGTGCCAGCAGCGACACAGGGCAGAGGCAGCCCCAGCATTTT. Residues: CASSDTGQRQPQHF.

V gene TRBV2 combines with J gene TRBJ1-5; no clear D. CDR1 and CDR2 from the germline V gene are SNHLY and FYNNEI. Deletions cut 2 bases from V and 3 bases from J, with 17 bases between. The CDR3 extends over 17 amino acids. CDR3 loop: CASSEIGWQTNNQPQHF. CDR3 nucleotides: TGTGCCAGCAGTGAAATCGGCTGGCAGACAAACAATCAGCCCCAGCATTTT.

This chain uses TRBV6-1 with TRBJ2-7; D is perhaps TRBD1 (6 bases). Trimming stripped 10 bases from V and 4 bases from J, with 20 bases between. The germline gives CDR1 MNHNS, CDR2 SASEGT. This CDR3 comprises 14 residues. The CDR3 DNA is TGTGCCACGCAACACAGGGTCCGGATTTACGAGCAGTACTTC. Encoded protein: CATQHRVRIYEQYF.

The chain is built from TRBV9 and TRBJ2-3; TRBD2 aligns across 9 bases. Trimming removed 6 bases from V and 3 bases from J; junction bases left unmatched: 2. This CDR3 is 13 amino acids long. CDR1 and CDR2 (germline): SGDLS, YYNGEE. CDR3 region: CASMTSGTDTQYF. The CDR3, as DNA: TGTGCCAGCATGACTAGCGGAACAGATACGCAGTATTTT. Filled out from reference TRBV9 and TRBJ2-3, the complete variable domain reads DSGVTQTPKHLITATGQRVTLRCSPRSGDLSVYWYQQSLDQGLQFLIQYYNGEERAKGNILERFSAQQFPDLHSELNLSSLELGDSALYFCASMTSGTDTQYFGPGTRLTVL.

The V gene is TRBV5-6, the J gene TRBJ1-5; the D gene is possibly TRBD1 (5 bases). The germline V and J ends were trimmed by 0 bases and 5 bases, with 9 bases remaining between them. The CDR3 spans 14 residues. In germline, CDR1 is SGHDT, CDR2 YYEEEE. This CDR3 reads CASSLAGLDQPQHF. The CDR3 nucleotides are TGTGCCAGCAGCTTGGCAGGGCTCGATCAGCCCCAGCATTTT.

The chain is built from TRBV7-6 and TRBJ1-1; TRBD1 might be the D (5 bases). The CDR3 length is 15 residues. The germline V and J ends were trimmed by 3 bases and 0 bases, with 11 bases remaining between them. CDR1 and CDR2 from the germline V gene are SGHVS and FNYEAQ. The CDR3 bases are TGTGCCAGCAGCTTGGGGCTTGGGGTGAACACTGAAGCTTTCTTT. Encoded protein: CASSLGLGVNTEAFF. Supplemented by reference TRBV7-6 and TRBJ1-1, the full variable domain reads GAGVSQSPRYKVTKRGQDVALRCDPISGHVSLYWYRQALGQGPEFLTYFNYEAQQDKSGLPNDRFSAERPEGSISTLTIQRTEQRDSAMYRCASSLGLGVNTEAFFGQGTRLTVV.

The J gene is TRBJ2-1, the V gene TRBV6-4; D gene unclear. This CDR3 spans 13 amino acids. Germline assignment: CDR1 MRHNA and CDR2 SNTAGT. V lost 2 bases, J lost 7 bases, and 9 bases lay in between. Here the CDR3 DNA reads TGTGCCAGCAGTGACAAGTCAGTTAATGAGCAGTTCTTC. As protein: CASSDKSVNEQFF.

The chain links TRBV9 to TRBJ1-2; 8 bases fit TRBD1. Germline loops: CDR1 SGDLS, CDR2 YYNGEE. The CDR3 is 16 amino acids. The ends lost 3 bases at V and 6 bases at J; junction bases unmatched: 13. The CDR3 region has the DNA TGTGCCAGCAGCGCTGACAGGGGTGGTCGCGTCCATGGCTACACCTTC. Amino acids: CASSADRGGRVHGYTF.

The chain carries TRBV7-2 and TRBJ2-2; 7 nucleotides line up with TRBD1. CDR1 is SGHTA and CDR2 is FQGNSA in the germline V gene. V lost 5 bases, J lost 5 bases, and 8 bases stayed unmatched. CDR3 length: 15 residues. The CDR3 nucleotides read TGTGCCAGCAGCCATAACAGGGGACGGACCGGGGAGCTGTTTTTT. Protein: CASSHNRGRTGELFF.

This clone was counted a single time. As DNA, the CDR3 is TGTGCCAGCAGTGTGAATCCGGGACAGGGGGCGCGTGCTTTCTTT. Amino acid sequence: CASSVNPGQGARAFF. This chain connects TRBV27 to TRBJ1-1; 12 positions agree with TRBD1. This CDR3 region has 15 residues. V trimming: 5 bases; J trimming: 11 bases; junction bases outside the gene matches: 12. In germline, CDR1 is MNHEY, CDR2 SMNVEV (reference sequence).

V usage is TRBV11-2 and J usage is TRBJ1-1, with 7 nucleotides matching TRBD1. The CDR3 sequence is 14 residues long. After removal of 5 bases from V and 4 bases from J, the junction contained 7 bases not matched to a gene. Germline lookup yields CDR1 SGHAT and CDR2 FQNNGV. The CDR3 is CASSRGQEGTEAFF. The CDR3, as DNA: TGTGCCAGCAGCAGAGGACAGGAGGGCACTGAAGCTTTCTTT.

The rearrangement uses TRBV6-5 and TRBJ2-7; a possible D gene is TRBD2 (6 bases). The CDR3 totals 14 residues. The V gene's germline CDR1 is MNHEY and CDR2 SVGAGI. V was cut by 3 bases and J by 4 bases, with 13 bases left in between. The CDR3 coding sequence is TGTGCCAGCAGTTATTCCCAGGAGGGTTACGAGCAGTACTTC. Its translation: CASSYSQEGYEQYF.

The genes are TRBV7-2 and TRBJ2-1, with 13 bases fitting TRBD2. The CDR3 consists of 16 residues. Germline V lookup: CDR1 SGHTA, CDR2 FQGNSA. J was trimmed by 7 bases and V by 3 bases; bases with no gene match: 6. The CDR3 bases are TGTGCCAGCAGCTTGACTAGCGGGAGGAGAGAGAATGAGCAGTTCTTC. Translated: CASSLTSGRRENEQFF.

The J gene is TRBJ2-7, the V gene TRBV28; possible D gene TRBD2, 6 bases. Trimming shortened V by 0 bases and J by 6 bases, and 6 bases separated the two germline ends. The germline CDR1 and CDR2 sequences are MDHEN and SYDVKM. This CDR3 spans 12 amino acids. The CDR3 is CASSLWGGEQYF. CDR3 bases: TGTGCCAGCAGTTTATGGGGGGGCGAGCAGTACTTC.

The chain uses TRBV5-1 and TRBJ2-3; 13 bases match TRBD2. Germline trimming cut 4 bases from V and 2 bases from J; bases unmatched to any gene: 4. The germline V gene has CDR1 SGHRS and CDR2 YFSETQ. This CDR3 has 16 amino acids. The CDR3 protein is CASSQGLAGPTDTQYF. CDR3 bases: TGCGCCAGCAGCCAGGGACTAGCGGGACCCACAGATACGCAGTATTTT.

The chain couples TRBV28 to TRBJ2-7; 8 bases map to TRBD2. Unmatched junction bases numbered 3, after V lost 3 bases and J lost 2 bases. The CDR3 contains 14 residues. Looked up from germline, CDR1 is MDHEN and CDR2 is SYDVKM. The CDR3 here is CASSLASGPYEQYF. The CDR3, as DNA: TGTGCCAGCAGTTTGGCTAGCGGGCCCTACGAGCAGTACTTC.

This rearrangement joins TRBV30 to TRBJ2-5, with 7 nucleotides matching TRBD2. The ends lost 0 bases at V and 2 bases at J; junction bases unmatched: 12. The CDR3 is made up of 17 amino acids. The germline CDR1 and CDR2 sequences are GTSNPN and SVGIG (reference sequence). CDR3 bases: TGTGCCTGGAGTGTCGTTATTAGCGGGCGAATACAAGAGACCCAGTACTTC. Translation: CAWSVVISGRIQETQYF.

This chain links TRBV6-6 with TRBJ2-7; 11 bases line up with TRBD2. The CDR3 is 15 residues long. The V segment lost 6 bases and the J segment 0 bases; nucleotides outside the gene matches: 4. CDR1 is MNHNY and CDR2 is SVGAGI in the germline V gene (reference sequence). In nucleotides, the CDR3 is TGTGCCAGCAGCGAAGGACTAGCGGGCTCCTACGAGCAGTACTTC. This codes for CASSEGLAGSYEQYF.